Following are 7 T cell receptor beta chains from one sample sequenced in a study of blood T cell repertoires in COVID-19. Only in-frame clones appear in the TCRdb table, and some are missing; sequencing was by immunoSEQ multiplex PCR. Here the sample spans under 95,000 clones, 60% to 75% being singletons. Sequenced sample: peripheral blood. The receptors were sampled from a man aged 50 to 60 with active or convalescent COVID-19.

V and J are TRBV27 and TRBJ1-1; a weak D match, TRBD1 (5 bases). Trimming removed 4 bases at V and 5 bases at J, with 14 bases between. CDR1 and CDR2 from the germline V gene are MNHEY and SMNVEV (reference sequence). This CDR3 has 14 residues. The CDR3 DNA reads TGTGCCAGCAGTTCCCCCTATGACAGAACTGAAGCTTTCTTT. Amino acids: CASSSPYDRTEAFF.

This clone was detected only once. This rearrangement joins TRBV29-1 to TRBJ2-7; 7 bases line up with TRBD1. V lost 4 bases, J lost 3 bases, and 12 bases stayed unmatched. CDR1 is SQVTM and CDR2 is ANQGSEA in the germline V gene. The CDR3 has 15 amino acids. CDR3 DNA sequence: TGCAGCGTTGCAAACCCGGGACAGAGAGGCTACGAGCAGTACTTC. It encodes CSVANPGQRGYEQYF.

The chain uses TRBV5-1 and TRBJ1-4; TRBD1 matches at 11 bases. Germline V lookup: CDR1 SGHRS, CDR2 YFSETQ. Losses at the gene ends were 3 bases for V and 5 bases for J; bases not matched to a gene: 3. The CDR3 sequence is 15 residues long. CDR3 bases: TGCGCCAGCAGCTCAGGACAGGGGGCAAATGAAAAACTGTTTTTT. This encodes CASSSGQGANEKLFF.

V usage is TRBV4-2 and J usage is TRBJ2-3; 8 bases map to TRBD2. The trim removed 3 bases at V and 5 bases at J, leaving 13 bases unmatched. CDR1 and CDR2 (germline): LGHNA, YNFKEQ. The CDR3 extends over 17 amino acids. CDR3 DNA: TGTGCCAGCAGCCATGATACGATTAGCGGGGCGAGAGATACGCAGTATTTT. Translating it yields CASSHDTISGARDTQYF.

V usage is TRBV5-5 and J usage is TRBJ1-1, with TRBD1 matching 7 bases. CDR1 and CDR2 (germline): SGHKS, YYEKEE (reference sequence). The CDR3 runs to 14 residues. Trimming removed 0 bases from V and 4 bases from J; junction bases left unmatched: 3. The CDR3 sequence is CASSLAGGSTEAFF. As DNA, the CDR3 is TGTGCCAGCAGCTTGGCAGGGGGTAGCACTGAAGCTTTCTTT.

The chain is built from TRBV6-5 and TRBJ1-2, with a weak D call TRBD1 (6 bases). CDR3 size: 13 residues. Trimming stripped 8 bases from V and 5 bases from J, with 15 bases between. Germline V CDR1 and CDR2: MNHEY, SVGAGI. The CDR3 bases are TGTGCCAGCCGACGGGGGGCACAATATGGCTACACCTTC. It specifies CASRRGAQYGYTF.

V usage is TRBV3-1 (or the pseudogene TRBV3-2) and J usage is TRBJ2-7; TRBD1 aligns across 7 bases. The CDR3 loop spans 14 amino acids. The junction had 5 bases not matched to a gene; V was cut back by 3 bases and J by 3 bases. Per germline, CDR1 LGHDT and CDR2 YNNKEL (reference sequence). CDR3 DNA: TGTGCCAGCAGCCATATGGGACAGAACTACGAGCAGTACTTC. It codes for CASSHMGQNYEQYF.